This T cell receptor beta chain stems from a study of T cells in localized non-small cell lung cancer (dated by TCRdb to 2018 to 2021). Background on the whole study: The study analyzed T cell repertoires of 200 to 300 early-stage NSCLC patients, comparing tumors and uninvolved tumor-adjacent lungs. All 240 or so NSCLC patients in the cohort were treatment-naive and had localized lung tumors that were resected. A mean age of around 66 years was recorded for the NSCLC patients, of whom roughly 130 were male and around 100 were female. The study at large found these results: A median of roughly 58 of the top 100 tumor clones were detected in paired uninvolved adjacent lung, and around 27 of these tumor clones were also found among the top 100 clones of the paired uninvolved adjacent lung. Longer overall survival was associated with higher blood T cell density, whereas shorter survival was associated with higher adjacent-lung clonality. Because of the exploratory design, TCR variables were selected using unadjusted p-values without false-discovery rate correction. Uninvolved tumor-adjacent lung showed the highest T cell clonality, higher than tumor, which suggests more focused antigenic responses in the adjacent lung. Because multi-region sequencing of the tumors was not done, intratumor heterogeneity could not be ruled out.

The immunoSEQ Assay was used to sequence TCR beta CDR3 regions from DNA. The original pipeline was this. T cell density was computed as TCR beta template counts normalized to usable DNA estimated by amplifying housekeeping genes. Richness was estimated with the preseqR package, extrapolating to 400,000 templates for PBMC samples and 120,000 templates for tissue samples. Clonality was defined by subtracting Pielou's evenness from one. Differential abundance testing on productive amino-acid clonotypes, with a minimum total count of 5 and an alpha of 0.1, was used to identify tissue-enriched TCRs. The Jaccard Index and the Morisita Overlap Index were used to quantify repertoire overlap between compartments. TCR beta CDR3s were clustered by GLIPH together with public tetramer-defined viral CDR3s, and at least three viral sequences plus V-gene enrichment were required for viral motifs. Imported from immuneACCESS, the table was reduced by TCRdb to in-frame sequences with V and J called. These copies leave out some clones; in studies compared against another copy, an unresolved V gene accounts for under half, and the cause of the remainder is not known. That table furnishes V, J and clone size, whereas the DNA furnished D and trimming. Across this sample there are 55,000 to 65,000 clones, with 70% to 90% seen only once. Roughly a fifth of the sample comes from the top ten.

A note on this clone: It has no known antigen specificity. Nothing much larger sits one base from this clone, and base qualities are not available.

The CDR3 goes from the cysteine to the phenylalanine over 16 residues. Only the CDR3 DNA stays, 48 bases, in frame from base 1. V drops 5 bases and J drops 7 bases, leaving 20 bases in between. Based on the germline V gene, the CDR1 and CDR2 sequences are SGHTA and FQGNSA. At diagnosis, tumor, uninvolved tumor-adjacent lung and peripheral blood were collected and then preserved as a mix of FFPE and fresh-frozen material. For TCR repertoire profiling, blood samples were analyzed as peripheral blood mononuclear cells. Sequencing used peripheral blood, obtained before any cancer treatment. Here the chain combines TRBV7-2 and TRBJ2-2; the D gene is perhaps TRBD1, from 5 matching bases. This receptor was obtained from a man between 40 and 70 years old with stage I squamous cell lung carcinoma. The sequence in DNA is TGTGCCAGCAGCCCGCGCCAGGGTATGGTAATCGGGGAGCTGTTTTTT. This codes for CASSPRQGMVIGELFF. The CDR3 plus the reference TRBV7-2 and TRBJ2-2 genes for the other parts give the full variable domain: GAGVSQSPSNKVTEKGKDVELRCDPISGHTALYWYRQSLGQGLEFLIYFQGNSAPDKSGLPSDRFSAERTGGSVSTLTIQRTQQEDSAVYLCASSPRQGMVIGELFFGEGSRLTVL.